This T cell receptor beta chain is drawn from a study of vaccination effects on CD4 cells after COVID-19. Overall study results and limits: The study found that only 1 of 255 vaccine-induced clones from healthy vaccinees cross-reacted with common cold coronaviruses.

TCRdb's table, derived via immunoSEQ multiplex PCR, lists solely in-frame clones and lacks some. The sample comprises tens of thousands of clones, about four fifths of which are singletons, and just under 3% rests with the top ten. A note on this clone: The antigen remains undetermined.

Antigen-specific CD4+ T cells expanded by the ViraFEST assay with viral peptide pools were then sequenced. Subsequent to less than 13 days of culture, CD4+ T cells were isolated. Nobody among the vaccine recipients had prior SARS-CoV-2 infection (nucleocapsid antibodies were negative). Researchers swapped half the medium for IL-2 medium on both days 3 and 7. Material: CD4+ T cells from PBMCs cultured with HCoV-NL63 spike peptides, obtained before COVID-19 vaccination. The receptor was isolated from a human donor who received a COVID-19 vaccine.

The CDR3 sequence is CASTGVEVRANEKLFF. The CDR3 nucleotides read TGTGCCAGCACTGGGGTTGAAGTCAGGGCTAATGAAAAACTGTTTTTT. The chain recombines TRBV2 with TRBJ1-4; D may be TRBD1 (5 bases). V was cut by 7 bases and J by 3 bases, with 18 bases left in between. Germline V lookup: CDR1 SNHLY, CDR2 FYNNEI. This CDR3 is built from 16 residues.